This paragraph reports one T cell receptor (beta chain). Its antigen is not identified. The data originate from a study of OX40 agonist ivuxolimab in advanced cancers. Study at large: Anti-PD-1, anti-PD-L1 or anti-CTLA-4 therapy given earlier was allowed, and around 40% had some. Study-wide results and caveats: Near-lowest levels of clonal expansion characterized partial responders at 0.1-3.0 mg/kg. Some of the nonresponding patients also showed low levels of normalized T-cell clonal expansion.

The CDR3 sequence is 15 residues long. Germline V gene data show CDR1 as MNHEY and CDR2 as SMNVEV (reference sequence). V gave up 0 bases and J gave up 8 bases, with 13 bases separating them. Method: immunoSEQ multiplex PCR; TCRdb's copy keeps in-frame clones and lacks some. Among about 82,000 clones, 80% to 90% were seen once, and the ten largest hold less than 0.85%. This clonotype was sampled from an adult with an advanced solid tumor such as melanoma, head and neck, liver or kidney cancer. The V and J genes are TRBV27 and TRBJ1-4; tentative D call: TRBD1 (5 bases). The sample consisted of CD4+ or CD8+ T cells sorted from blood, taken in a trial of the OX40 agonist ivuxolimab. CDR3 in amino acids: CASSLSGQKGEKLFF. CDR3 nucleotides: TGTGCCAGCAGTTTATCGGGGCAGAAAGGGGAAAAACTGTTTTTT. The variable domain in full, with the rest retrieved from reference TRBV27 and TRBJ1-4, is EAQVTQNPRYLITVTGKKLTVTCSQNMNHEYMSWYRQDPGLGLRQIYYSMNVEVTDKGDVPEGYKVSRKEKRNFPLILESPSPNQTSLYFCASSLSGQKGEKLFFGSGTQLSVL.